These 20 T cell receptor beta chains came from one sample sequenced in a study of OX40 agonist ivuxolimab in advanced cancers. Sequenced by immunoSEQ multiplex PCR; TCRdb stores in-frame clones only, minus some. The sample yields tens of thousands of clones, about 80% seen once. Sequences were derived from CD4+ or CD8+ T cells sorted from blood, sampled in a trial of the OX40 agonist ivuxolimab. These receptors were obtained from an adult with an advanced solid tumor such as melanoma, head and neck, liver or kidney cancer.

This chain joins TRBV2 and TRBJ2-2, with D possibly being TRBD2 (7 bases). CDR1 and CDR2 (germline): SNHLY, FYNNEI. V lost 5 bases and J 0 bases, leaving 13 bases between the germline ends. There are 16 residues in the CDR3. CDR3 DNA: TGTGCCAGCAGTCGCGGGGGCCACGCGAACACCGGGGAGCTGTTTTTT. Translated, it gives CASSRGGHANTGELFF.

V is TRBV5-1 and J is TRBJ2-3; 14 nucleotides line up with TRBD2. J gave up 3 bases and V 0 bases, and 6 bases lay outside the gene matches. CDR3 length equals 18 residues. Per germline, CDR1 SGHRS and CDR2 YFSETQ. The CDR3 DNA sequence: TGCGCCAGCAGCTTGGTGTCGACTAGCGGGGGGGCTACAGATACGCAGTATTTT. This codes for CASSLVSTSGGATDTQYF.

V is TRBV5-6 and J is TRBJ2-7; D gene ambiguous. This CDR3 is built from 16 residues. V lost 4 bases, J lost 1 base, and 18 bases lay in between. Germline CDR1 SGHDT, CDR2 YYEEEE. CDR3 coding DNA: TGTGCCAGCAGCATCCGACCTGGGCCATTTTCCTACGAGCAGTACTTC. As protein: CASSIRPGPFSYEQYF.

V and J are TRBV6-1 and TRBJ1-6, with D unresolved. The germline gives CDR1 MNHNS, CDR2 SASEGT. The CDR3 is 15 amino acids. Trimming took off 3 bases at V and 2 bases at J, with 8 bases between the two ends. The CDR3 sequence: CASSDDGTYNSPLHF. The CDR3 DNA reads TGTGCCAGCAGTGACGACGGTACCTATAATTCACCCCTCCACTTT.

This clone was observed a few times. The genes are TRBV30 and TRBJ1-6, with a tentative D call TRBD1 (6 bases). Germline V gene data show CDR1 as GTSNPN and CDR2 as SVGIG (reference sequence). This CDR3 region has 15 residues. V lost 2 bases to trimming and J lost 10 bases, with 18 bases between them. DNA for the CDR3: TGTGCCTGGAGTCGCCAGGGACAAGGAGGATCACCCCTCCACTTT. It is translated as CAWSRQGQGGSPLHF.

The chain uses TRBV5-4 and TRBJ2-2, with D uncertain. The germline V gene has CDR1 SGHNT and CDR2 YYREEE (reference sequence). This CDR3 region has 16 residues. Trimming stripped 3 bases from V and 5 bases from J, with 17 bases between. This CDR3 is CASSWERSLGTGELFF. In DNA form, the CDR3 reads TGTGCCAGCAGCTGGGAACGGTCCCTCGGAACCGGGGAGCTGTTTTTT. The variable domain in full, with the rest retrieved from reference TRBV5-4 and TRBJ2-2, is ETGVTQSPTHLIKTRGQQVTLRCSSQSGHNTVSWYQQALGQGPQFIFQYYREEENGRGNFPPRFSGLQFPNYSSELNVNALELDDSALYLCASSWERSLGTGELFFGEGSRLTVL.

The chain joins TRBV6-1 to TRBJ2-6; D is uncertain. CDR3 size: 15 residues. Trimming cost V 4 bases and J 0 bases, with 7 bases left between them. The germline V gene has CDR1 MNHNS and CDR2 SASEGT. The CDR3 loop reads CASSGSASGANVLTF. The CDR3 DNA reads TGTGCCAGCAGTGGATCAGCCTCTGGGGCCAACGTCCTGACTTTC.

This clone was counted once. J is TRBJ2-1 and V is TRBV18, with D unclear. The germline CDR1 and CDR2 sequences are KGHSH and LQKENI. Trimming removed 3 bases from V and 0 bases from J, with 9 bases in between. This CDR3 has 15 residues. The CDR3: CASSPAIGSYNEQFF. The CDR3 DNA reads TGTGCCAGCTCACCGGCTATAGGCTCCTACAATGAGCAGTTCTTC.

This clone was seen a single time. The chain combines TRBV19 with TRBJ1-5; 8 nucleotides align to TRBD1. CDR3 size: 14 residues. From germline, CDR1 is LNHDA and CDR2 SQIVND (reference sequence). J lost 6 bases, V lost 7 bases, and 8 bases had no gene match. The CDR3 DNA is TGTGCCAGTAAATTGGGGACAGGTTTTCAGCCCCAGCATTTT. This gives the protein CASKLGTGFQPQHF.

In this sample, this clone turned up once. J is TRBJ2-5 and V is TRBV19, with D hard to call. In germline, CDR1 is LNHDA, CDR2 SQIVND (reference sequence). Trimming took 6 bases from V and 3 from J, leaving 17 bases between them. The CDR3 contains 15 residues. Here the CDR3 DNA reads TGTGCCAGTAGGATGACGCCGAGACGGGAAGAGACCCAGTACTTC. It is translated as CASRMTPRREETQYF. Looking up the rest from reference TRBV19 and TRBJ2-5 gives the full variable domain: DGGITQSPKYLFRKEGQNVTLSCEQNLNHDAMYWYRQDPGQGLRLIYYSQIVNDFQKGDIAEGYSVSREKKESFPLTVTSAQKNPTAFYLCASRMTPRREETQYFGPGTRLLVL.

The chain is built from TRBV28 and TRBJ1-4, with D possibly being TRBD1 (6 bases). The CDR3 is made up of 16 amino acids. Germline V lookup: CDR1 MDHEN, CDR2 SYDVKM. The ends were cut back, 5 bases at V and 8 bases at J, with 21 bases in the middle. The chain's CDR3 is CASSVVSIGTMEKLFF. Here the CDR3 DNA reads TGTGCCAGCAGTGTTGTCTCGATTGGGACAATGGAAAAACTGTTTTTT. Full variable domain (missing parts from reference TRBV28 and TRBJ1-4): DVKVTQSSRYLVKRTGEKVFLECVQDMDHENMFWYRQDPGLGLRLIYFSYDVKMKEKGDIPEGYSVSREKKERFSLILESASTNQTSMYLCASSVVSIGTMEKLFFGSGTQLSVL.

This clone was detected only once. The chain is built from TRBV7-2 and TRBJ2-7; D is ambiguous. The V and J ends lost 3 bases and 5 bases respectively, with 14 bases between them. There are 14 residues in the CDR3. Germline V gene lookup returns CDR1 SGHTA and CDR2 FQGNSA. The CDR3 is CASSFQVWVNEQYF. The CDR3 region has the DNA TGTGCCAGCAGCTTTCAGGTGTGGGTTAACGAGCAGTACTTC.

The chain combines TRBV10-3 with TRBJ2-5; TRBD2 agrees at 9 bases. There are 17 residues in the CDR3. CDR1 is ENHRY and CDR2 is SYGVKD in the germline V gene. V trimming: 5 bases; J trimming: 4 bases; junction bases outside the gene matches: 14. The CDR3 here is CAISRAGGSGERETQYF. CDR3 DNA sequence: TGTGCCATCAGTAGAGCGGGGGGCTCGGGGGAAAGAGAGACCCAGTACTTC.

The chain carries TRBV16 and TRBJ1-4; D is perhaps TRBD1 (5 bases). Germline-derived CDR1 and CDR2 are KGHSY and FQNENV. V lost 3 bases and J 4 bases, leaving 9 bases between the germline ends. CDR3 size: 14 residues. CDR3 residues: CASSQGTSNEKLFF. CDR3 nucleotide sequence: TGTGCCAGCAGCCAGGGGACGAGTAATGAAAAACTGTTTTTT.

This sequence joins TRBV5-6 and TRBJ2-2; D may match TRBD1 or TRBD2 (6 bases each). In germline, CDR1 is SGHDT, CDR2 YYEEEE. V was cut by 0 bases and J by 3 bases, with 12 bases left in between. The CDR3 is 16 amino acids. CDR3 in amino acids: CASSLVRGPYTGELFF. The CDR3 DNA follows: TGTGCCAGCAGCTTGGTTCGGGGGCCCTACACCGGGGAGCTGTTTTTT.

This clone has more than one count but fewer than ten. The chain links TRBV7-9 to TRBJ1-3; a weak D match, TRBD1 (6 bases). Germline CDR1 reads SEHNR; CDR2 reads FQNEAQ (reference sequence). The CDR3 length is 15 residues. V was trimmed by 5 bases and J by 2 bases, leaving 13 bases between them. Written as DNA, the CDR3 is TGTGCCAGCAGCCAACTCGGACAGACTGGAAACACCATATATTTT. It encodes CASSQLGQTGNTIYF.

CDR3 nucleotides: TGTGCCAGCAGCGCTACTAGCGGGGAGTACAATGAGCAGTTCTTC. This gives the protein CASSATSGEYNEQFF. The V and J genes are TRBV6-1 and TRBJ2-1, with TRBD2 identical over 10 bases. The junction had 6 bases not matched to a gene; V was cut back by 6 bases and J by 4 bases. CDR1 and CDR2 from the germline V gene are MNHNS and SASEGT. CDR3 length: 15 residues.

This clone is a singleton in its sample. The chain joins TRBV5-1 to TRBJ2-7, with no clear D. The CDR3 has 14 amino acids. V was clipped by 1 base and J by 2 bases, with 10 bases between them. Germline V gene data show CDR1 as SGHRS and CDR2 as YFSETQ. The chain's CDR3 is CASSLQVHTYEQYF. The DNA for the CDR3 is TGCGCCAGCAGCTTGCAGGTCCATACCTACGAGCAGTACTTC.

The gene calls are TRBV6-5 and TRBJ2-7; tentatively, D is TRBD1 or TRBD2 (5 bases each). Deletions cut 2 bases from V and 3 bases from J, with 14 bases between. Looked up from germline, CDR1 is MNHEY and CDR2 is SVGAGI. The CDR3 is 15 amino acids. The CDR3 DNA sequence: TGTGCCAGCAGTTACGGTGGTGAGGGACGCTACGAGCAGTACTTC. Protein sequence: CASSYGGEGRYEQYF.

J is TRBJ2-5 and V is TRBV5-4, with a weak D call TRBD2 (6 bases). Germline V lookup: CDR1 SGHNT, CDR2 YYREEE (reference sequence). This CDR3 spans 15 amino acids. V was shortened by 8 bases and J by 5 bases, with 22 bases between the two germline ends. The DNA for the CDR3 is TGTGCCAGTACCGACGGGGGAAAGGGCCGGGAGACCCAGTACTTC. This sequence encodes CASTDGGKGRETQYF.